A selection of T cell receptor beta chains follows, all from one sample in a study of cytotoxic CD8 clonotypes in ibrutinib-treated CLL. The method was immunoSEQ multiplex PCR; TCRdb's version includes in-frame clones alone and lacks a portion of them. The sample lists around 150,000 clones; roughly 88% were seen once. The material sequenced was PBMCs, taken at disease progression, from a patient treated with ibrutinib. The receptors stem from a human donor with chronic lymphocytic leukemia. Each CDR3 is given with its conserved first and last residue. The D gene is left open where the match is weak. Rows give clone size only sometimes, using once, few, many, or a class for an expanded clone.

clone_size j_call d_call v_call cdr3_aa cdr3_nt
- TRBJ2-2 - TRBV5-6 CASSLGPADAIPGELFF TGTGCCAGCAGCTTGGGACCCGCGGACGCAATACCCGGGGAGCTGTTTTTT
- TRBJ2-1 - TRBV5-1 CASSQNRFEQFF TGCGCCAGCAGCCAAAATAGGTTTGAGCAGTTCTTC
- TRBJ2-2 - TRBV10-3 CAISESGLNTGELFF TGTGCCATCAGTGAGTCGGGACTTAACACCGGGGAGCTGTTTTTT
- TRBJ2-5 - TRBV5-1 CASSFQQETQYF TGCGCCAGCAGCTTCCAGCAAGAGACCCAGTACTTC
- TRBJ2-3 TRBD2 TRBV4-1 CASSQESLAGDTQYF TGCGCCAGCAGCCAAGAATCACTAGCGGGAGATACGCAGTATTTT
- TRBJ1-1 - TRBV2 CASRTVTIYTEAFF TGTGCCAGCAGGACAGTCACGATCTACACTGAAGCTTTCTTT
- TRBJ2-2 TRBD2 TRBV19 CASSGLTQGNTGELFF TGTGCCAGTTCGGGACTAACCCAGGGAAACACCGGGGAGCTGTTTTTT
- TRBJ1-2 TRBD1 TRBV15 CATNRDRGRSNYGYTF TGTGCCACCAATAGGGACAGGGGCCGCTCTAACTATGGCTACACCTTC
- TRBJ1-4 - TRBV29-1 CSVWFDEKLFF TGCAGCGTCTGGTTCGATGAAAAACTGTTTTTT
- TRBJ1-1 - TRBV28 CASSFTVGTEAFF TGTGCCAGCAGTTTTACGGTTGGCACTGAAGCTTTCTTT
- TRBJ2-3 TRBD2 TRBV10-3 CAISESGSSTDTQYF TGTGCCATCAGTGAAAGCGGGAGTAGCACAGATACGCAGTATTTT
- TRBJ1-3 TRBD1 TRBV30 CAWKPGQGIGTIYF TGTGCCTGGAAACCGGGACAGGGAATCGGCACCATATATTTT
few TRBJ1-5 TRBD1 TRBV27 CASSSGTGVQPQHF TGTGCCAGCAGCAGTGGGACAGGGGTACAGCCCCAGCATTTT
- TRBJ1-2 - TRBV25-1 CASSEFGRYYGYTF TGTGCCAGCAGTGAATTTGGCAGGTACTATGGCTACACCTTC
- TRBJ2-7 - TRBV28 CASSFMSGRPSYEQYF TGTGCCAGCAGTTTCATGTCAGGGCGCCCCTCCTACGAGCAGTACTTC
- TRBJ1-4 TRBD1 TRBV30 CAWSVHLQGAQKLFF TGTGCCTGGAGTGTACATCTCCAGGGGGCACAGAAACTGTTTTTT
- TRBJ1-1 TRBD1 TRBV4-1 CASSLPGQGKMDTEAFF TGCGCCAGCAGCCTACCGGGACAGGGTAAAATGGACACTGAAGCTTTCTTT
- TRBJ1-1 TRBD1 TRBV5-4 CASSLATSGTGEAEAFF TGTGCCAGCAGCTTGGCTACTTCCGGGACAGGGGAAGCTGAAGCTTTCTTT
- TRBJ1-2 TRBD1 TRBV18 CASSPATGDRVYGYTF TGTGCCAGCTCACCTGCCACCGGGGACAGGGTCTATGGCTACACCTTC
- TRBJ1-5 - TRBV10-1 CASSVSRHFQPQHF TGCGCCAGCAGTGTCTCCAGACATTTTCAGCCCCAGCATTTT
- TRBJ2-3 TRBD2 TRBV27 CASSPQRETTDTQYF TGTGCCAGCAGTCCCCAGCGGGAGACCACAGATACGCAGTATTTT
- TRBJ2-1 - TRBV21-1 CASSSPARDRARGFF TGTGCCAGCAGCAGCCCAGCCAGGGACAGGGCGAGGGGGTTCTTC
- TRBJ2-1 - TRBV6-1 CASSESNENNEQFF TGTGCCAGCAGTGAATCGAACGAAAACAATGAGCAGTTCTTC
- TRBJ2-5 - TRBV28 CASSPNLGGLRGETQYF TGTGCCAGCAGCCCGAATCTCGGGGGCTTACGTGGCGAGACCCAGTACTTC
- TRBJ2-3 TRBD2 TRBV6-5 CASRAGGFDLDTQYF TGTGCCAGCAGGGCGGGAGGCTTCGATTTAGATACGCAGTATTTT
few TRBJ2-1 TRBD2 TRBV25-1 CASWGLAEFDEQFF TGTGCCAGCTGGGGACTAGCGGAGTTTGATGAGCAGTTCTTC
- TRBJ2-1 - TRBV9 CASSVEAPSYNEQFF TGTGCCAGCAGCGTAGAGGCACCTTCCTACAATGAGCAGTTCTTC
once TRBJ1-1 - TRBV9 CASSVGQGLGGTEAFF TGTGCCAGCAGCGTAGGGCAGGGACTTGGCGGAACCGAGGCTTTCTTT
- TRBJ2-1 TRBD2 TRBV7-2 CASSLAGITSGGPGQFF TGTGCCAGCAGCTTAGCGGGAATCACCTCGGGAGGGCCGGGGCAGTTCTTC
- TRBJ2-1 TRBD2 TRBV5-4 CASSLALAGENEQFF TGTGCCAGCAGCTTGGCACTAGCGGGAGAAAATGAGCAGTTCTTC
- TRBJ2-2 - TRBV19 CASSIVKRSINTGELFF TGTGCCAGTAGTATAGTTAAGCGATCAATAAACACCGGGGAGCTGTTTTTT
- TRBJ2-1 TRBD1 TRBV19 CASSLRTGSDIGGEQFF TGTGCCAGTAGTCTGCGGACAGGATCAGATATTGGTGGTGAGCAGTTCTTC
- TRBJ1-1 - TRBV5-4 CASTKDPRKNTEAFF TGTGCCAGCACCAAGGATCCCCGAAAAAACACTGAAGCTTTCTTT
once TRBJ2-1 - TRBV4-1 CASSQDLGLEYNEQFF TGCGCCAGCAGCCAAGATCTCGGACTCGAATACAATGAGCAGTTCTTC
- TRBJ2-7 - TRBV6-7 CASSYPQSKPPYEQYF TGTGCCAGCAGTTACCCCCAATCAAAACCTCCCTACGAGCAGTACTTC
- TRBJ2-1 TRBD1 TRBV14 CASSQEQGANEQFF TGTGCCAGCAGCCAAGAGCAGGGGGCAAATGAGCAGTTCTTC
- TRBJ2-1 TRBD2 TRBV7-9 CASSFSGRGFNEQFF TGTGCCAGCAGCTTTAGCGGGAGGGGTTTCAATGAGCAGTTCTTC
- TRBJ2-1 TRBD2 TRBV4-2 CASSQTGTRGNNEQFF TGTGCCAGCAGCCAAACCGGGACTAGAGGCAACAATGAGCAGTTCTTC
- TRBJ2-3 TRBD1 TRBV28 CASSSGQGSLTDTQYF TGTGCCAGCAGTTCGGGACAGGGGAGTCTTACAGATACGCAGTATTTT
- TRBJ1-4 TRBD1 TRBV27 CASSPKPGQGRAANEKLFF TGTGCCAGCAGTCCGAAACCGGGACAGGGACGAGCGGCTAATGAAAAACTGTTTTTT
- TRBJ1-5 TRBD1 TRBV28 CASSISGQGEDQPQHF TGTGCCAGCAGTATCTCGGGACAGGGGGAGGATCAGCCCCAGCATTTT
- TRBJ2-5 TRBD1 TRBV28 CASSLFRTGSQTQYF TGTGCCAGCAGTTTATTTAGGACAGGGTCGCAGACCCAGTACTTC
- TRBJ1-2 TRBD1 TRBV19 CASSTGGLGTGTYGYTF TGTGCCAGTAGTACGGGAGGGTTGGGGACAGGGACCTATGGCTACACCTTC
once TRBJ2-6 - TRBV7-3 CASSLSSSGANVLTF TGTGCCAGCAGCTTAAGCAGCTCTGGGGCCAACGTCCTGACTTTC
- TRBJ1-5 - TRBV2 CASTTGTSYSNQPQHF TGTGCCAGCACCACCGGGACGTCTTATAGCAATCAGCCCCAGCATTTT
- TRBJ2-1 TRBD2 TRBV12-5 CASGLGVSGNGNEQFF TGTGCTAGTGGTTTGGGGGTAAGCGGGAACGGCAATGAGCAGTTCTTC
- TRBJ2-7 - TRBV28 CASSPLPGAVKEQYF TGTGCCAGCAGTCCATTACCGGGAGCTGTAAAGGAGCAGTACTTC
few TRBJ1-2 - TRBV7-2 CASSLGTYKYGYTF TGTGCCAGCAGCCTCGGGACGTACAAGTATGGCTACACCTTC
- TRBJ1-1 TRBD1 TRBV14 CASSSHRGRNTEAFF TGTGCCAGCAGCTCCCACAGGGGGCGCAACACTGAAGCTTTCTTT
- TRBJ2-5 - TRBV5-1 CASNRGLGSGETQYF TGCGCCAGCAATCGGGGGCTAGGGTCCGGGGAGACCCAGTACTTC
- TRBJ2-7 - TRBV11-1 CASSLAAVNEQYF TGTGCCAGCAGCTTGGCCGCCGTAAACGAGCAGTACTTC
- TRBJ2-6 TRBD1 TRBV9 CASSVGQGSRGANVLTF TGTGCCAGCAGCGTGGGACAGGGGTCGAGGGGGGCCAACGTCCTGACTTTC
- TRBJ2-7 - TRBV2 CASSAAYEQYF TGTGCCAGCAGTGCGGCGTATGAGCAGTACTTC